Below are 3 T cell receptor beta chains sequenced from a single sample in a study of cytomegalovirus exposure and HLA in healthy donors. The PCR contained 60 Vbeta and 13 Jbeta primers. Generated by immunoSEQ multiplex PCR, the TCRdb table keeps only in-frame clones and is missing some. The sample shows around 250,000 clones, over 70% of them seen only once. The source material was PBMCs. Every receptor here comes from a woman in her fifties or sixties in good health and CMV-seropositive.

V gene TRBV5-6 combines with J gene TRBJ1-2; no reliable D call. V was clipped by 5 bases and J by 4 bases, with 9 bases between them. The length of the CDR3 is 12 residues. The germline CDR1 and CDR2 sequences are SGHDT and YYEEEE. Written as DNA, the CDR3 is TGTGCCAGCAGTTCAGGAACCTATGGCTACACCTTC. The encoded protein is CASSSGTYGYTF.

V gene TRBV9 combines with J gene TRBJ1-1, with D perhaps TRBD1 (5 bases). V was clipped by 0 bases and J by 4 bases, with 13 bases between them. The germline gives CDR1 SGDLS, CDR2 YYNGEE. The CDR3 is 15 residues long. The CDR3 protein is CASSVGGGIGTEAFF. The CDR3 nucleotides are TGTGCCAGCAGCGTAGGTGGGGGGATTGGCACTGAAGCTTTCTTT.

J is TRBJ2-3 and V is TRBV7-8; 7 bases align to TRBD2. CDR3 length equals 16 residues. Germline V gives CDR1 SGHVS, CDR2 FQNEAQ. V shed 5 bases, J shed 4 bases, and the junction held 12 bases outside the gene matches. CDR3 region: CASSLLASRGADTQYF. CDR3 coding DNA: TGTGCCAGCAGCCTACTAGCGTCTAGGGGCGCAGATACGCAGTATTTT.